A single sample gave rise to the 20 T cell receptor beta chains below, sequenced in a study of CD8 T cells in Susac syndrome. cDNA came from approximately 0.5 to 1 ug RNA primed by random hexamers. TCRdb processed the immunoSEQ multiplex PCR reads anew with MiXCR; each CDR3 protein has one entry. The sample includes about 200,000 distinct CDR3 sequences, around 93% of them seen just once. The source material was CD4+ T cells from PBMCs. The receptors here all came from a human donor with multiple sclerosis.

The V and J genes are TRBV29-1 and TRBJ2-3; D remains ambiguous. The V gene lost 6 bases and the J gene lost 4 bases, with 20 bases spanning the gap. From germline, CDR1 is SQVTM and CDR2 ANQGSEA. This CDR3 spans 15 amino acids. The CDR3 bases are TGCAGCGTCAAATTGGGCAGCCTGCTATCAGATACGCAGTATTTT. It yields the protein CSVKLGSLLSDTQYF.

This chain uses TRBV20-1 with TRBJ2-1; tentative D call: TRBD2 (5 bases). Germline CDR1 DFQATT, CDR2 SNEGSKA (reference sequence). V gave up 6 bases and J gave up 0 bases, with 15 bases separating them. There are 15 residues in the CDR3. DNA of the CDR3: TGCAGTGCCAAGAGGCAGGCGGGCTCCTACAATGAGCAGTTCTTC. Its translation: CSAKRQAGSYNEQFF.

V usage is TRBV7-3 and J usage is TRBJ1-2; the D is unclear. CDR1 and CDR2 from the germline V gene are SGHTA and FQGTGA. The V end was cut by 1 base, the J end by 6 bases, with 21 bases between. The CDR3 runs to 17 residues. The CDR3 DNA follows: TGTGCCAGCAGCTTAAAGCCTCGGGCCCCCGGTGGGGATGGCTACACCTTC. It is translated as CASSLKPRAPGGDGYTF.

In this sample, this clonotype turned up once. The chain links TRBV5-6 to TRBJ1-2, with a weak D call TRBD1 (6 bases). The CDR3 runs 13 residues. Germline V gives CDR1 SGHDT, CDR2 YYEEEE. The V end was cut by 8 bases, the J end by 6 bases, with 17 bases between. The chain's CDR3 is CASSIAAGDGYTF. The CDR3 region has the DNA TGTGCCAGTAGTATAGCGGCAGGGGATGGCTACACCTTC.

The rearrangement links TRBV30 to TRBJ1-1; 7 bases map to TRBD1. With 1 base clipped from V and 0 bases from J, the junction kept 2 bases outside the gene matches. The CDR3 is 14 residues long. Germline CDR1 is GTSNPN and CDR2 is SVGIG (reference sequence). The CDR3 region is CAWSADRVNTEAFF. The CDR3 DNA follows: TGTGCCTGGAGTGCTGACAGGGTGAACACTGAAGCTTTCTTT.

The J gene is TRBJ1-1, the V gene TRBV20-1, with 9 positions matching TRBD1. The trim removed 3 bases at V and 6 bases at J, leaving 8 bases unmatched. Germline CDR1 is DFQATT and CDR2 is SNEGSKA (reference sequence). The CDR3 loop spans 14 amino acids. The CDR3 DNA sequence: TGCAGTGCTAGGGACAGGGGATCAGGGGCTGAAGCTTTCTTT. Protein product: CSARDRGSGAEAFF.

This rearrangement joins TRBV21-1 to TRBJ2-3; the table's TRBD1 call for D was not verified on the DNA. TRBV21-1 constitutes a pseudogene. This CDR3 contains 11 residues. CDR3 amino acids: CASRVRGLLYF. In nucleotides, the CDR3 is TGTGCCAGCAGGGTCAGGGGGCTTTTGTATTTT.

The chain carries TRBV6-2 or TRBV6-3 and TRBJ2-4; TRBD2 aligns across 12 bases. The junction had 6 bases not matched to a gene; V was cut back by 6 bases and J by 6 bases. The CDR3 is 15 amino acids. The V gene's germline CDR1 is MNHEY and CDR2 SVGEGT. The CDR3 DNA sequence: TGTGCCAGCAGCATTCCGGGACTAGCGGGAAACATTCAGTACTTC. It translates to CASSIPGLAGNIQYF.

This CDR3 is CASSVTGGASVEAFF. The CDR3 DNA reads as TGTGCCAGCAGCGTGACAGGGGGTGCCTCTGTTGAAGCTTTCTTT. The V and J genes are TRBV9 and TRBJ1-1; 9 bases are a match to TRBD1. The junction had 9 bases not matched to a gene; V was cut back by 2 bases and J by 7 bases. Germline lookup yields CDR1 SGDLS and CDR2 YYNGEE. The CDR3 has 15 amino acids.

The chain joins TRBV24-1 to TRBJ1-5; D not resolved. CDR1 KGHDR and CDR2 SFDVKD come from the germline V gene. This CDR3 spans 13 amino acids. V lost 6 bases and J lost 2, with 7 bases in between. In DNA form, the CDR3 reads TGTGCCACCAGTACGAGGGGCAATCAGCCCCAGCATTTT. Its protein product is CATSTRGNQPQHF.

The J gene is TRBJ1-1, the V gene TRBV6-5; TRBD1 agrees at 7 bases. This CDR3 is 15 amino acids long. V dropped 5 bases and J dropped 1; count of bases not matched to a gene: 7. In germline, CDR1 is MNHEY, CDR2 SVGAGI. The DNA of the CDR3 is TGTGCCAGCAGTGGACCGGGACAGCAGAACACTGAAGCTTTCTTT. Amino acid sequence: CASSGPGQQNTEAFF.

The chain uses TRBV30 and TRBJ1-5; maybe TRBD1 (5 bases). CDR1 is GTSNPN, CDR2 SVGIG, per germline (reference sequence). The germline V and J ends were trimmed by 5 bases and 5 bases, with 13 bases remaining between them. This CDR3 contains 13 residues. CDR3 region: CAWGGQIDQPQHF. The CDR3 DNA is TGTGCCTGGGGCGGACAAATCGATCAGCCCCAGCATTTT.

The V and J genes are TRBV12-3 or TRBV12-4 and TRBJ1-5; tentative D call: TRBD1 (5 bases). The CDR3 covers 15 residues. V dropped 1 base and J dropped 0 bases, with 7 bases sitting between them. CDR3 nucleotide sequence: TGTGCCAGCAGTTTAGACGGGGCTAGCAATCAGCCCCAGCATTTT. Amino acid sequence: CASSLDGASNQPQHF.

V usage is TRBV7-2 and J usage is TRBJ2-6; TRBD1 matches at 7 bases. In germline, CDR1 is SGHTA, CDR2 FQGNSA. Trimming removed 0 bases from V and 11 bases from J; junction bases left unmatched: 4. The CDR3 spans 14 residues. CDR3 coding DNA: TGTGCCAGCAGCTTAGCGCAGGGGGACCACGTCCTGACTTTC. This encodes CASSLAQGDHVLTF.

In this sample, this clonotype turned up a few times. The gene calls are TRBV2 and TRBJ2-1; the match to TRBD2 covers 8 bases. After removal of 4 bases from V and 0 bases from J, the junction contained 2 bases not matched to a gene. Germline-derived CDR1 and CDR2 are SNHLY and FYNNEI. The CDR3 loop spans 15 amino acids. CDR3 DNA sequence: TGTGCCAGCAGTGTAGCGGGGACCTCCTACAATGAGCAGTTCTTC. Its translation is CASSVAGTSYNEQFF.

The chain has TRBV5-8 and TRBJ1-1; the D is unclear. This CDR3 spans 13 amino acids. Trimming stripped 4 bases from V and 8 bases from J, with 15 bases between. Germline V gives CDR1 SGHTS, CDR2 YDEGEE. The CDR3 bases are TGTGCCAGCAGCAGGGAGATCTCGAGGGAAGCTTTCTTT. Translating gives CASSREISREAFF.

This chain links TRBV4-1 with TRBJ2-2; 14 nucleotides agree with TRBD2. The CDR3 runs to 19 residues. V was pared by 4 bases and J by 4 bases, with 11 bases of the junction left unmatched. CDR1 MGHRA and CDR2 YSYEKL come from the germline V gene. CDR3: CASSRPGLAGGLFTGELFF. The CDR3 DNA reads TGCGCCAGCAGCCGACCTGGACTAGCGGGGGGTCTGTTCACCGGGGAGCTGTTTTTT.

The chain has TRBV27 and TRBJ2-5; D not certain. This CDR3 is 14 amino acids long. With 4 bases removed from V and 4 bases from J, the gap between germline ends came to 13 bases. CDR1 is MNHEY and CDR2 is SMNVEV in the germline V gene (reference sequence). CDR3 sequence reads: CASSSLTTRETQYF. The CDR3 DNA reads TGTGCCAGCAGTTCCCTCACCACCAGAGAGACCCAGTACTTC.

The chain is built from TRBV2 and TRBJ1-5; TRBD1 aligns across 7 bases. The CDR3 has 13 residues. V lost 8 bases to trimming and J lost 4 bases; unmatched junction nucleotides: 5. Germline-derived CDR1 and CDR2 are SNHLY and FYNNEI. Here the CDR3 reads CASGTDNNQPQHF. For the CDR3, the DNA is TGTGCCAGCGGGACAGACAATAATCAGCCCCAGCATTTT.

V usage is TRBV29-1 and J usage is TRBJ1-1; D gene uncertain. The V and J ends lost 6 bases and 6 bases respectively, with 17 bases between them. The CDR3 is 13 amino acids. CDR1 is SQVTM, CDR2 ANQGSEA, per germline. The CDR3 DNA follows: TGCAGCGTCCCCGGCCCAGCCCAAGCTGAAGCTTTCTTT. This encodes CSVPGPAQAEAFF.